The clone carrying this T cell receptor beta chain was seen repeatedly, ten times or more. What it binds is unknown. The length of the CDR3 is 13 residues. V was cut by 3 bases and J by 4 bases, with 9 bases left in between. Germline CDR1 reads KGHSH; CDR2 reads LQKENI. This specimen comes from a study of T-cell memory formation after mild COVID-19. Study results and caveats: Clones that contracted clustered mainly in CM and EM if CD4+ and in EMRA if CD8+. The authors did not confirm SARS-CoV-2 specificity of second-wave clones peaking day 37.

The TCR alpha and TCR beta cDNA libraries, bearing sample barcodes and UMIs, were generated by 5'RACE using constant-segment primers. TCRdb used MiXCR to reprocess the 5' RACE reads, holding one entry per CDR3 protein. The sample carries under 300,000 distinct CDR3 sequences, approximately 9% recorded once. The origin of this receptor is a man between 18 and 29 years old who had mild COVID-19 (a few samples of this study predate the infection). Cell type and time point are not known. The sequenced sample was PBMCs or a T cell subset sorted from them (not recorded which). The chain employs TRBV18 and TRBJ1-2; D call uncertain. In DNA, the CDR3 is TGTGCCAGCTCACCGGAATCAGCCTATGGCTACACCTTC. As protein: CASSPESAYGYTF.